This record concerns one T cell receptor beta chain sequence. Amplified regions were TCR beta CDR3 sequences from RNA transcripts. When the TCR CDR3 underwent first-round RT-PCR, the HTBI primer set was used. TCRdb called the multiplex PCR reads again in MiXCR, with one record for every CDR3 protein. The sample carries a few hundred thousand distinct CDR3 sequences, 15% to 19% recorded once. The sample comes from a study of T cells in Graves' hyperthyroidism and ophthalmopathy. Fresh peripheral blood, approximately 9.1 ml, was the source of the PBMCs. The receptor was derived from a woman aged 30 to 39 with Graves' hyperthyroidism. Source material: blood.

CDR3 in DNA: TGTGCCTGGAGTTTTGGGACTAGCAATCAGCCCCAGCATTTT. As protein: CAWSFGTSNQPQHF. The V and J genes are TRBV30 and TRBJ1-5; TRBD1 is a possible D gene (5 bases). Germline V lookup: CDR1 GTSNPN, CDR2 SVGIG (reference sequence). V gave up 2 bases and J gave up 0 bases, with 8 bases separating them. The CDR3 length is 14 residues. Together with reference TRBV30 and TRBJ1-5, the CDR3 gives the full variable domain: SQTIHQWPATLVQPVGSPLSLECTVEGTSNPNLYWYRQAAGRGLQLLFYSVGIGQISSEVPQNLSASRPQDRQFILSSKKLLLSDSGFYLCAWSFGTSNQPQHFGDGTRLSIL.